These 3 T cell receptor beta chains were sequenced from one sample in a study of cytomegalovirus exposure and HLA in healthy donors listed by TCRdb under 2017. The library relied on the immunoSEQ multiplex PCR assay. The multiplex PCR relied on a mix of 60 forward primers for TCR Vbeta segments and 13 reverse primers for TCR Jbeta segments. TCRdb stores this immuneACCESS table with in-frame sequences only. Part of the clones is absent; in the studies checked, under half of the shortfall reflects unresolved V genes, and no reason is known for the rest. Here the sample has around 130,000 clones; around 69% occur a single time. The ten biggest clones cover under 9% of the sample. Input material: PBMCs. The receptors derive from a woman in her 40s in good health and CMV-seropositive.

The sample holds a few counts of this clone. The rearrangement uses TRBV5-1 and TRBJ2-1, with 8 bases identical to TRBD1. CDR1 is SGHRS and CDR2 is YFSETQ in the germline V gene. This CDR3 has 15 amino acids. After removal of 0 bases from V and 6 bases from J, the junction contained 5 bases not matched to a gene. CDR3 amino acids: CASSLAGQEFNEQFF. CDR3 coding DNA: TGCGCCAGCAGCTTGGCGGGACAGGAGTTCAATGAGCAGTTCTTC.

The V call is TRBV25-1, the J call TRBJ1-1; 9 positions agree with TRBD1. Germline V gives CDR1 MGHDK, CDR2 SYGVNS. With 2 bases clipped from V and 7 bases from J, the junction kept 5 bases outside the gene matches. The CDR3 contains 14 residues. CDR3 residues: CASSEPGTGSEAFF. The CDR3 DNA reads TGTGCCAGCAGTGAACCCGGGACAGGGAGTGAAGCTTTCTTT.

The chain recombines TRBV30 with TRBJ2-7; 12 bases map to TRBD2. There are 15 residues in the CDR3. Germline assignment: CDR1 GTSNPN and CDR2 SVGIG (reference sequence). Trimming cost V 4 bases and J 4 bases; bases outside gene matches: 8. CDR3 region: CAWTLASGGAYEQYF. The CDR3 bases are TGTGCCTGGACCCTTGCTAGCGGGGGGGCTTACGAGCAGTACTTC.